This T cell receptor (beta chain) comes out of a study of CD8 T cell repertoires and HIV-1 epitope variants (dated by TCRdb to between 2020 and 2021). Background on the whole study: In separate culture wells, T cells were stimulated with each of twenty-five peptides that represented autologous and known Gag and Nef epitope variants. Control conditions included a CMV, EBV and flu peptide pool, the Ebola AY9 epitope as negative control, and a no-peptide well. Three Gag epitope families and Nef HW9 and YT9 were included among the tested epitopes. T cells were enriched with the EasySep Human T Cell Enrichment Kit and co-cultured with equal numbers of autologous T cell-negative cells as antigen-presenting cells. The cultures were grown for more than 9 days in IMDM with gentamicin, and half of the media was changed on days 3 and 7 with IL-2, IL-7 and IL-15 added. An aliquot of 1M T cells was saved as an uncultured baseline condition, separate from the approximately 80 T cell cultures. A total of 75 to 100 T cell cultures were run, with each culture condition done in triplicate except for one peptide, which was done in duplicate. What the work shows at the level of the full study, not this receptor alone: Roughly five clonotypes recognized the Nef KF9 family and one clonotype recognized the HW9 family, while no responses to the TAALDMSHF plasma variant were seen. Only TCR beta chains were identified by the assay, and proliferation to antigen, not T cell function or cytokine profile, was indicated. The study identified about nine antigen-specific TCR beta clonotypes, over 5 of which appeared to be cross-reactive for autologous or known escape epitope variants.

The EasySep Human CD8+ T Cell Enrichment Kit was used on day 10 to isolate CD8+ T cells from every culture. TCR beta CDR3 regions were sequenced at survey depth on the immunoSEQ platform. The QIAamp DNA micro kit was used to extract genomic DNA from every cultured and uncultured CD8+ T cell population. In the paper's pipeline: Samples with fewer than 5,000 productive reads were excluded, resulting in the removal of about 7% of the roughly 75 HIV peptide-stimulated cultures. A MANAFEST web app trimmed sequences to CDR3 and removed nonproductive sequences, CDR3s under 5 amino acids, and those not starting C or ending F/W. Antigen-specific clonotypes had to expand in at least 2 of 3 replicates versus no-peptide control at FDR 0.01, only within one epitope family. In addition, a specific clonotype needed a frequency at least fivefold higher than in wells stimulated with peptides from other epitope families. What TCRdb holds here is the immuneACCESS table cut down to in-frame rearrangements. Part of the clones is not present; checked against another copy, under half of the missing clones reflect an unresolved V gene, and the others are unexplained. Clone size and the V and J calls come from that table; the DNA yielded D and trimming. This sample is represented by some 5,600 clones; about 70% of them were singletons. The ten most abundant clones make up 43% of the sample.

Looking up the germline V gene yields CDR1 LGHNA and CDR2 YSLEER. The V and J ends are trimmed by 4 bases and 9 bases, leaving 22 bases between them. The CDR3, from cysteine to phenylalanine, totals 16 residues. Just CDR3 DNA is preserved here, 48 bases in frame from base 1. This clone appeared a single time. This clone's antigen is unknown. No much larger clone is present one base from it, and per-base qualities are unavailable. The chain is assembled from TRBV4-3 and TRBJ2-1; the D assignment is uncertain and may be TRBD1 or TRBD2, with 6 bases supporting each. The sequence was collected from a male donor with HIV. Sequenced input: cultured CD8+ T cells derived from PBMCs. The CDR3 corresponds to CASSLQLWGANSEQFF. The nucleotide sequence reads as follows: TGCGCCAGCAGCCTTCAACTTTGGGGGGCCAATTCTGAGCAGTTCTTC.